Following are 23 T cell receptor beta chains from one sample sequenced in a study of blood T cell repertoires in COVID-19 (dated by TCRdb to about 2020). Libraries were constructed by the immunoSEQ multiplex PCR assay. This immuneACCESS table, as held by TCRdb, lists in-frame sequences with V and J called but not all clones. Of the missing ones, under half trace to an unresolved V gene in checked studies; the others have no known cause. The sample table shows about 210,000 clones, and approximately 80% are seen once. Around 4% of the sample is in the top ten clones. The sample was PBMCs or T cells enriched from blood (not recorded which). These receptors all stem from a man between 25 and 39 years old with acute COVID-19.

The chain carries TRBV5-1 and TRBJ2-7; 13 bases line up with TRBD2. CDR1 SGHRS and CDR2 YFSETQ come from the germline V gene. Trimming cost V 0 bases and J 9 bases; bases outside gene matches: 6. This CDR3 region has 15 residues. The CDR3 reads CASSLEGLAGQGQYF. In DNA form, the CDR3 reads TGCGCCAGCAGCTTGGAGGGACTAGCGGGGCAGGGGCAGTACTTC.

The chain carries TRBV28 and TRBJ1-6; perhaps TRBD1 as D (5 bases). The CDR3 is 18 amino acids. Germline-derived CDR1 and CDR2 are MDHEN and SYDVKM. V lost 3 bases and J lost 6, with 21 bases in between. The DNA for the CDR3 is TGTGCCAGCAGTTTGTCTAAAGGATGGGGGGATTTTAATTCACCCCTCCACTTT. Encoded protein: CASSLSKGWGDFNSPLHF. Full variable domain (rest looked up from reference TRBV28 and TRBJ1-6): DVKVTQSSRYLVKRTGEKVFLECVQDMDHENMFWYRQDPGLGLRLIYFSYDVKMKEKGDIPEGYSVSREKKERFSLILESASTNQTSMYLCASSLSKGWGDFNSPLHFGNGTRLTVT.

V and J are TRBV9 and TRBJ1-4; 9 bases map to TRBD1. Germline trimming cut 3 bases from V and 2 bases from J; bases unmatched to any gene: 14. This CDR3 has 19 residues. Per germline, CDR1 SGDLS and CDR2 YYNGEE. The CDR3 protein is CASSDGTGPPMATNEKLFF. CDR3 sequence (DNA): TGTGCCAGCAGCGACGGGACAGGGCCACCGATGGCGACTAATGAAAAACTGTTTTTT.

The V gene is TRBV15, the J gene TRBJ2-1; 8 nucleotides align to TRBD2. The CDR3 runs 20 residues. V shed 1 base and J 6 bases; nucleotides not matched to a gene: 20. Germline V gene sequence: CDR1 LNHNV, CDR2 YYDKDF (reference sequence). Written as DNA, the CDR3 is TGTGCCACCAGCAGAGTGATCGGCGGGGGGACACGACCTAGGGGCAATGAGCAGTTCTTC. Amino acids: CATSRVIGGGTRPRGNEQFF.

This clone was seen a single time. The CDR3 sequence: CASSITTGIANEKLFF. CDR3 nucleotide sequence: TGTGCCAGCAGCATTACTACAGGGATAGCTAATGAAAAACTGTTTTTT. The chain recombines TRBV7-9 with TRBJ1-4; weak D call: TRBD1 (6 bases). From germline, CDR1 is SEHNR and CDR2 FQNEAQ (reference sequence). This CDR3 region has 16 residues. Trimming left V 5 bases short and J 3 bases short, with 16 bases between.

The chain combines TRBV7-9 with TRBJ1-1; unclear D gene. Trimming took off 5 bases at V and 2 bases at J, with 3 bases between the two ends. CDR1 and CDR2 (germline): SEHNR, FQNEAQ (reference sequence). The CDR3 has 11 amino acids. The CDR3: CASSLNTEAFF. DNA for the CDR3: TGTGCCAGCAGCCTAAACACTGAAGCTTTCTTT.

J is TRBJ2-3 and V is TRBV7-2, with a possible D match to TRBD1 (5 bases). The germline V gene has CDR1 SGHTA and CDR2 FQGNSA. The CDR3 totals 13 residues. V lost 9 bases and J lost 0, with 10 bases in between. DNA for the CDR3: TGTGCCAGTAGGGGATTTAGCACAGATACGCAGTATTTT. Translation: CASRGFSTDTQYF.

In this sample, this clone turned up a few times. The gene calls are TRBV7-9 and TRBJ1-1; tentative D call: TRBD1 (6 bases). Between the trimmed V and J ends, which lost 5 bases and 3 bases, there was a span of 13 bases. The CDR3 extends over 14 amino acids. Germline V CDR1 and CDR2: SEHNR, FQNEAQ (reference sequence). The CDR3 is CASSLRDTDTEAFF. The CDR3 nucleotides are TGTGCCAGCAGCCTCCGGGACACCGACACTGAAGCTTTCTTT.

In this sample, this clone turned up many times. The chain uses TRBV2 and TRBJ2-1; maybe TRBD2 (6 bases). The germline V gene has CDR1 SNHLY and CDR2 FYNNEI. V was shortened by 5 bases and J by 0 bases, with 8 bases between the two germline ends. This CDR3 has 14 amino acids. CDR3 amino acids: CASSRGTSYNEQFF. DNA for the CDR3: TGTGCCAGCAGTCGGGGGACCTCCTACAATGAGCAGTTCTTC.

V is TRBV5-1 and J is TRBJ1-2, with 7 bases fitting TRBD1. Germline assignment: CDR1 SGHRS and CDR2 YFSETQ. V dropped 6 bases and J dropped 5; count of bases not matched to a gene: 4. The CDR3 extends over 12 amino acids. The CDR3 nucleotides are TGCGCCAGCAAGTCAGGGGGGTATGGCTACACCTTC. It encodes CASKSGGYGYTF. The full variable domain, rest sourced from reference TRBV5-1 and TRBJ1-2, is KAGVTQTPRYLIKTRGQQVTLSCSPISGHRSVSWYQQTPGQGLQFLFEYFSETQRNKGNFPGRFSGRQFSNSRSEMNVSTLELGDSALYLCASKSGGYGYTFGSGTRLTVV.

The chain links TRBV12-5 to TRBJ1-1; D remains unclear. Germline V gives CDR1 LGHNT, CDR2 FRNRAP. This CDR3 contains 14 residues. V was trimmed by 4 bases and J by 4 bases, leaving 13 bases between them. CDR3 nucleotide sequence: TGTGCTAGTGGTTCCCGAACAGAGGGCACTGAAGCTTTCTTT. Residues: CASGSRTEGTEAFF.

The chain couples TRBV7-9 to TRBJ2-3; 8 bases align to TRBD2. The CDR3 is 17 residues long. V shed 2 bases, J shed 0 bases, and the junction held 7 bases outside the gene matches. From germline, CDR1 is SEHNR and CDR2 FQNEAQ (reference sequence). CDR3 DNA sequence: TGTGCCAGCAGCTTAACAACGGGGGGGCCGAGCACAGATACGCAGTATTTT. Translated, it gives CASSLTTGGPSTDTQYF. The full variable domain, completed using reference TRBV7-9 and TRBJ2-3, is DTGVSQNPRHKITKRGQNVTFRCDPISEHNRLYWYRQTLGQGPEFLTYFQNEAQLEKSRLLSDRFSAERPKGSFSTLEIQRTEQGDSAMYLCASSLTTGGPSTDTQYFGPGTRLTVL.

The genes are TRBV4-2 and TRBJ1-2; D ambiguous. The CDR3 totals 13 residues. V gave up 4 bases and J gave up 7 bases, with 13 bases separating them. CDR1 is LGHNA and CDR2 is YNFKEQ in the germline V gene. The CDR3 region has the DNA TGTGCCAGCAGCCCGAGGGTGGGTTTTGGCTACACCTTC. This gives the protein CASSPRVGFGYTF.

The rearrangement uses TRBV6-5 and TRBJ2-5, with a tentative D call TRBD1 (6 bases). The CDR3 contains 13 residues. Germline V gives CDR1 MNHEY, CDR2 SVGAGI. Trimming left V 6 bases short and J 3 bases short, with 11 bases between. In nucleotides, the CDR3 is TGTGCCAGCAGCCTCGGACAGAAAGAGACCCAGTACTTC. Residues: CASSLGQKETQYF.

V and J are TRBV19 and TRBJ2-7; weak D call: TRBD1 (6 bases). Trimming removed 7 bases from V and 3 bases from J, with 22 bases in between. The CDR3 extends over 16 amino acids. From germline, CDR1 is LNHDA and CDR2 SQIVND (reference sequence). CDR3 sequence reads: CASNRQVRPLDYEQYF. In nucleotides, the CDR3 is TGTGCCAGTAATCGACAGGTAAGGCCCCTCGACTACGAGCAGTACTTC.

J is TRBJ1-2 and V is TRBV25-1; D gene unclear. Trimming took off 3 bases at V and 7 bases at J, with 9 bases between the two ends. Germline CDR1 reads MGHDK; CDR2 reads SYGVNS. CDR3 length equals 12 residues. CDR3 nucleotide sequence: TGTGCCAGCAGTGAGGGCGGGCCTGGCTACACCTTC. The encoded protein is CASSEGGPGYTF.

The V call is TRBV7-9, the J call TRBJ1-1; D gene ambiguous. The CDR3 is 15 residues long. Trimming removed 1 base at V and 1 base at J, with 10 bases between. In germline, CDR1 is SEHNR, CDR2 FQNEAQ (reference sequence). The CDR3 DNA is TGTGCCAGCAGCTTAGGGGCCTCGGAGAACACTGAAGCTTTCTTT. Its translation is CASSLGASENTEAFF.

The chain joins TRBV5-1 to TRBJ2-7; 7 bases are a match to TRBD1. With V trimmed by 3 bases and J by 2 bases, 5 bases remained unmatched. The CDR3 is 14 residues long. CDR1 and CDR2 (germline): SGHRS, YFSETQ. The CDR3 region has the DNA TGCGCCAGCAGCTATACCGGGACAGCCTACGAGCAGTACTTC. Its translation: CASSYTGTAYEQYF.

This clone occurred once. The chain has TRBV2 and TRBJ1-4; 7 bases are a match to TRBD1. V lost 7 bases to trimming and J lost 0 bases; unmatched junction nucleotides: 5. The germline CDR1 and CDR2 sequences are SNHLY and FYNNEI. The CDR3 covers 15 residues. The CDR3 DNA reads TGTGCCAGCAAGGGACAGCCTACAACTAATGAAAAACTGTTTTTT. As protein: CASKGQPTTNEKLFF.

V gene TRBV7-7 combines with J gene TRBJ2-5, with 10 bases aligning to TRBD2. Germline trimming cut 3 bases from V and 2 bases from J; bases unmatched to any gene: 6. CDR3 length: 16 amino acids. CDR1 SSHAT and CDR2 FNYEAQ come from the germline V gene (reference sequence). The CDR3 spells CASSFSSGGLQETQYF. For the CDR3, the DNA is TGTGCCAGCAGCTTCAGTAGCGGGGGGCTACAAGAGACCCAGTACTTC. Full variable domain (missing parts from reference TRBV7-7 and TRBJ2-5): GAGVSQSPRYKVTKRGQDVTLRCDPISSHATLYWYQQALGQGPEFLTYFNYEAQPDKSGLPSDRFSAERPEGSISTLTIQRTEQRDSAMYRCASSFSSGGLQETQYFGPGTRLLVL.

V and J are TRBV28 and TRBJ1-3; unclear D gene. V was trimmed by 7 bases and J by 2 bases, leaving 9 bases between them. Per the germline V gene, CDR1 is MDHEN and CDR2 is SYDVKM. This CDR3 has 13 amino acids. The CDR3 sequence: CASKYNAGNTIYF. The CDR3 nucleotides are TGTGCCAGCAAGTACAACGCTGGAAACACCATATATTTT.

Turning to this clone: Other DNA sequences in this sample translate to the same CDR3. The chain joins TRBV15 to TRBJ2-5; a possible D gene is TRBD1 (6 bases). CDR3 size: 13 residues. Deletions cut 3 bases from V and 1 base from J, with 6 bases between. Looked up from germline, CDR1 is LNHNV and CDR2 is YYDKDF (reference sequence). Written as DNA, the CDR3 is TGTGCCACCAGCAGGGACAGCCAAGAGACCCAGTACTTC. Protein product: CATSRDSQETQYF.

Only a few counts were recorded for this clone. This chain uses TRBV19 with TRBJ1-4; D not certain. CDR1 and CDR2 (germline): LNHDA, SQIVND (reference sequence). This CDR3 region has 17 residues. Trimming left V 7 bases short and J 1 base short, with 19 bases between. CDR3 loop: CASMGGAGGGTNEKLFF. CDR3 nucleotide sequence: TGTGCCAGTATGGGAGGAGCAGGTGGAGGAACTAATGAAAAACTGTTTTTT.